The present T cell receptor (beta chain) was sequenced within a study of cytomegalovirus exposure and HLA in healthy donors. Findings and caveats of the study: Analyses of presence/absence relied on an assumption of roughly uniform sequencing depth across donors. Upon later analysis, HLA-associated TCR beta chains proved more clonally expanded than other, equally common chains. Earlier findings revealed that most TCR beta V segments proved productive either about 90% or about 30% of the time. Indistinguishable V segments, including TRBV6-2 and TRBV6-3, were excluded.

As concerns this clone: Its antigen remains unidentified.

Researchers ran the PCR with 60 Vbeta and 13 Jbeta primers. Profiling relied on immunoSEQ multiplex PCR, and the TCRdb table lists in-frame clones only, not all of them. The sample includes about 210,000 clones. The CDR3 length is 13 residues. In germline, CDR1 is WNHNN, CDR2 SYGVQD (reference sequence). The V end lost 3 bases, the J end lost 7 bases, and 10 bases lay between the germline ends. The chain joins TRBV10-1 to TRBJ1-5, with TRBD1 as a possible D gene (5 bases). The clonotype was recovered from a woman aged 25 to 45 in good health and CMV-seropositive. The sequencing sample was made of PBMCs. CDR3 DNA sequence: TGCGCCAGCAGTGATTTCCAGGGCCAGCCCCAGCATTTT. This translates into CASSDFQGQPQHF.